Listed below are T cell receptor beta chains from one sample, sequenced in a study of blood T cell repertoires in COVID-19. TCRdb keeps only in-frame clones here, not all; method: immunoSEQ multiplex PCR. In the table there are a few hundred thousand clones, about nine tenths of which are singletons. Material for sequencing was peripheral blood. These receptors were obtained from a middle-aged man with active or convalescent COVID-19. CDR3s include the opening cysteine and the closing phenylalanine or tryptophan. Fields, in order: CDR3 DNA, CDR3 protein, J gene, D gene, V gene, clone size. A D gene is named only where the DNA matches it firmly. Not all rows give a size; the values are once, few, many and, for expanded clones, a class.

CDR3 DNA: TGTGCCAGCAGCCCGAGCCACAGGGGGCACAATGAGCAGTTCTTC
CDR3 protein: CASSPSHRGHNEQFF
J gene: TRBJ2-1
D gene: TRBD1
V gene: TRBV7-2
clone size: few

CDR3 DNA: TGTGCCAGCAGCCCCGGGACAGTCAAAAAGATCTTC
CDR3 protein: CASSPGTVKKIF
J gene: TRBJ2-1
D gene: TRBD1
V gene: TRBV12-3/TRBV12-4
clone size: .

CDR3 DNA: TGCGCCAGCAGCCCCGCGAGGCTTGCCTCTAAAGAGACCCAGTACTTC
CDR3 protein: CASSPARLASKETQYF
J gene: TRBJ2-5
D gene: .
V gene: TRBV5-1
clone size: .

CDR3 DNA: TGTGCCAGCAGTTTCGGGCAGGGGGGCTATGGCTACACCTTC
CDR3 protein: CASSFGQGGYGYTF
J gene: TRBJ1-2
D gene: TRBD1
V gene: TRBV28
clone size: .

CDR3 DNA: TGTGCCTGGAAACGACCGACAGGGGCGGGGGAAAAACTGTTTTTT
CDR3 protein: CAWKRPTGAGEKLFF
J gene: TRBJ1-4
D gene: TRBD1
V gene: TRBV30
clone size: .

CDR3 DNA: TGTGCCAGCAGTCGGACAGGCGAACTCTATGGCTACACCTTC
CDR3 protein: CASSRTGELYGYTF
J gene: TRBJ1-2
D gene: TRBD1
V gene: TRBV6-2/TRBV6-3
clone size: once

CDR3 DNA: TGTGCCAGCAGCCTACTGGGGGAGGCGTCCTACAATGAGCAGTTCTTC
CDR3 protein: CASSLLGEASYNEQFF
J gene: TRBJ2-1
D gene: .
V gene: TRBV5-6
clone size: once

CDR3 DNA: TGTGCCAGCAGCGTAGACGGATCAGGGAGGGGGACCCAGTACTTC
CDR3 protein: CASSVDGSGRGTQYF
J gene: TRBJ2-5
D gene: TRBD2
V gene: TRBV9
clone size: few

CDR3 DNA: TGTGCCAGCAGCGTAGGGGACAGTGGAAACACCATATATTTT
CDR3 protein: CASSVGDSGNTIYF
J gene: TRBJ1-3
D gene: TRBD1
V gene: TRBV7-8
clone size: few

CDR3 DNA: TGTGCCAGCTCACCTCCGGGGTCGACAGGGGGAGCCTATGGCTACACCTTC
CDR3 protein: CASSPPGSTGGAYGYTF
J gene: TRBJ1-2
D gene: TRBD1
V gene: TRBV18
clone size: .

CDR3 DNA: TGTGCCAGCAGTTCGACAGGGCCGGATCAGCCCCAGCATTTT
CDR3 protein: CASSSTGPDQPQHF
J gene: TRBJ1-5
D gene: TRBD1
V gene: TRBV6-2/TRBV6-3
clone size: once

CDR3 DNA: TGTGCCACCAGTACGGGGTCTGATGAAAAACTGTTTTTT
CDR3 protein: CATSTGSDEKLFF
J gene: TRBJ1-4
D gene: .
V gene: TRBV24-1
clone size: once

CDR3 DNA: TGTGCCAGCAGCTCAGGGGCGGAATACACAGATACGCAGTATTTT
CDR3 protein: CASSSGAEYTDTQYF
J gene: TRBJ2-3
D gene: .
V gene: TRBV7-9
clone size: .

CDR3 DNA: TGTGCCTGGAAACACGAGAGGGGGCTGGGGGACACCATATATTTT
CDR3 protein: CAWKHERGLGDTIYF
J gene: TRBJ1-3
D gene: TRBD1
V gene: TRBV30
clone size: .

CDR3 DNA: TGCAGCGCCAGAAGCGGGGGGAGAACCGGGGAGCTGTTTTTT
CDR3 protein: CSARSGGRTGELFF
J gene: TRBJ2-2
D gene: TRBD2
V gene: TRBV29-1
clone size: .

CDR3 DNA: TGTGCCAGCAGTCTAGGGGGCGCGGACTATGGCTACACCTTC
CDR3 protein: CASSLGGADYGYTF
J gene: TRBJ1-2
D gene: TRBD1
V gene: TRBV6-5
clone size: .

CDR3 DNA: TGTGCCAGTAGTATAGGGGCAGGGGTCGCGTACGAGCAGTACTTC
CDR3 protein: CASSIGAGVAYEQYF
J gene: TRBJ2-7
D gene: .
V gene: TRBV19
clone size: .

CDR3 DNA: TGCGCCAGCAGCCTAACGGTAACGGAGGATCACTCCTACGAGCAGTACTTC
CDR3 protein: CASSLTVTEDHSYEQYF
J gene: TRBJ2-7
D gene: .
V gene: TRBV4-1
clone size: .

CDR3 DNA: TGTGCCTGGTCAGGTTATGAAAAACTGTTTTTT
CDR3 protein: CAWSGYEKLFF
J gene: TRBJ1-4
D gene: .
V gene: TRBV30
clone size: .

CDR3 DNA: TGCGCCAGCAGCCAAGATAGCGGGAGGGCCCTCAGGACAGATACGCAGTATTTT
CDR3 protein: CASSQDSGRALRTDTQYF
J gene: TRBJ2-3
D gene: TRBD2
V gene: TRBV4-1
clone size: few

CDR3 DNA: TGTGCCAGCAGTCCATCCCGGCAGGGGGCAACTTCACCCCTCCACTTT
CDR3 protein: CASSPSRQGATSPLHF
J gene: TRBJ1-6
D gene: TRBD1
V gene: TRBV28
clone size: .

CDR3 DNA: TGTGCCAGCAGCTTTAACGCGGGAGCTGACACAGATACGCAGTATTTT
CDR3 protein: CASSFNAGADTDTQYF
J gene: TRBJ2-3
D gene: TRBD2
V gene: TRBV5-5
clone size: .

CDR3 DNA: TGTGCCAGTAGTATGGGAGACTATGGCTACACCTTC
CDR3 protein: CASSMGDYGYTF
J gene: TRBJ1-2
D gene: .
V gene: TRBV19
clone size: .

CDR3 DNA: TGTGCCAGTAGTGACAGGGAATACTATGGCTACACCTTC
CDR3 protein: CASSDREYYGYTF
J gene: TRBJ1-2
D gene: TRBD1
V gene: TRBV19
clone size: .

CDR3 DNA: TGTGCCAGCGGCGGAGGGGGGGCGGCTAACTATGGCTACACCTTC
CDR3 protein: CASGGGGAANYGYTF
J gene: TRBJ1-2
D gene: .
V gene: TRBV9
clone size: .

CDR3 DNA: TGTGCCAGTACAGGGTTAATTAATGAAAAACTGTTTTTT
CDR3 protein: CASTGLINEKLFF
J gene: TRBJ1-4
D gene: .
V gene: TRBV28
clone size: .

CDR3 DNA: TGCAGTGCTAGTGGCAGGGCGGCTTTCTTT
CDR3 protein: CSASGRAAFF
J gene: TRBJ1-1
D gene: .
V gene: TRBV20-1
clone size: .

CDR3 DNA: TGTGCCAGTAGTCCGGGGAGTTCGTTCGGCGGGGAGCTGTTTTTT
CDR3 protein: CASSPGSSFGGELFF
J gene: TRBJ2-2
D gene: .
V gene: TRBV19
clone size: .

CDR3 DNA: TGTGCCAGTCGGGCTACAGGGAATCCCTCAACTAATGAAAAACTGTTTTTT
CDR3 protein: CASRATGNPSTNEKLFF
J gene: TRBJ1-4
D gene: .
V gene: TRBV19
clone size: .

CDR3 DNA: TGTGCCAGCAGCTTCCCCGGGAGTTGGGTGAACGCCGGGGAGCTGTTTTTT
CDR3 protein: CASSFPGSWVNAGELFF
J gene: TRBJ2-2
D gene: .
V gene: TRBV7-9
clone size: .

CDR3 DNA: TGTGCCATCAGTGAGTCGGGAGGTCGGGGGAATTCACCCCTCCACTTT
CDR3 protein: CAISESGGRGNSPLHF
J gene: TRBJ1-6
D gene: .
V gene: TRBV10-3
clone size: .

CDR3 DNA: TGCAGCGCCGGGACAGGCGGGGGTACCGGGGAGCTGTTTTTT
CDR3 protein: CSAGTGGGTGELFF
J gene: TRBJ2-2
D gene: .
V gene: TRBV29-1
clone size: .

CDR3 DNA: TGTGCCAGCAGCTTGACAGCTAGCACAGATACGCAGTATTTT
CDR3 protein: CASSLTASTDTQYF
J gene: TRBJ2-3
D gene: .
V gene: TRBV11-2
clone size: .

CDR3 DNA: TGTGCCAGCAGCTTACGGCAGGACAGGAGGGAAGAGACCCAGTACTTC
CDR3 protein: CASSLRQDRREETQYF
J gene: TRBJ2-5
D gene: .
V gene: TRBV11-2
clone size: .

CDR3 DNA: TGTGCCAGCAGTCCAGGGGATTTGAACTATGGCTACACCTTC
CDR3 protein: CASSPGDLNYGYTF
J gene: TRBJ1-2
D gene: .
V gene: TRBV28
clone size: once

CDR3 DNA: TGTGCCAGCTCAACCGGGATCAAGGATTATGGCTACACCTTC
CDR3 protein: CASSTGIKDYGYTF
J gene: TRBJ1-2
D gene: .
V gene: TRBV18
clone size: .

CDR3 DNA: TGTGCCACCAGCGCGATGACAGGGGCACCCCTCCACTTT
CDR3 protein: CATSAMTGAPLHF
J gene: TRBJ1-6
D gene: TRBD1
V gene: TRBV15
clone size: .

CDR3 DNA: TGTGCCAGCAGTTTATTACAGGGGAACTATGGCTACACCTTC
CDR3 protein: CASSLLQGNYGYTF
J gene: TRBJ1-2
D gene: TRBD1
V gene: TRBV28
clone size: .

CDR3 DNA: TGTGCCAGCAGCCCTCAACCCCAGGGACAGCCGAACACTGAAGCTTTCTTT
CDR3 protein: CASSPQPQGQPNTEAFF
J gene: TRBJ1-1
D gene: TRBD1
V gene: TRBV7-3
clone size: once

CDR3 DNA: TGTGCCAGCGGACGATCTAGCGGAAATTACAATGAGCAGTTCTTC
CDR3 protein: CASGRSSGNYNEQFF
J gene: TRBJ2-1
D gene: TRBD2
V gene: TRBV13
clone size: .

CDR3 DNA: TGTGCCAGCAGCGTAAGCCGAAGCACAGATACGCAGTATTTT
CDR3 protein: CASSVSRSTDTQYF
J gene: TRBJ2-3
D gene: .
V gene: TRBV9
clone size: .

CDR3 DNA: TGTGCCAGCAGCCCCTATGAGGGGGCGAGTGGAAACACCATATATTTT
CDR3 protein: CASSPYEGASGNTIYF
J gene: TRBJ1-3
D gene: TRBD1
V gene: TRBV3-1/TRBV3-2
clone size: .

CDR3 DNA: TGCAGCGCTGCAACAGGGGACGCGGCTAATTCACCCCTCCACTTT
CDR3 protein: CSAATGDAANSPLHF
J gene: TRBJ1-6
D gene: TRBD1
V gene: TRBV29-1
clone size: .

CDR3 DNA: TGTGCCAGCAGCTTATTCGGGGAGGAAAATTCACCCCTCCACTTT
CDR3 protein: CASSLFGEENSPLHF
J gene: TRBJ1-6
D gene: .
V gene: TRBV11-2
clone size: .

CDR3 DNA: TGTGCCAGTAGTATCGATGTACTAGGGTACGAGCAGTACTTC
CDR3 protein: CASSIDVLGYEQYF
J gene: TRBJ2-7
D gene: .
V gene: TRBV19
clone size: .

CDR3 DNA: TGTGCCAGCTCACCAGGGAGCGATAATCAGCCCCAGCATTTT
CDR3 protein: CASSPGSDNQPQHF
J gene: TRBJ1-5
D gene: .
V gene: TRBV18
clone size: .

CDR3 DNA: TGTGCCAGCAGCTTAGCGACGGGGGGCGGCTCTGGCTACACCTTC
CDR3 protein: CASSLATGGGSGYTF
J gene: TRBJ1-2
D gene: .
V gene: TRBV7-2
clone size: .

CDR3 DNA: TGTGCCAGCAGCTCGACAGGGGGCACGAACAATGAGCAGTTCTTC
CDR3 protein: CASSSTGGTNNEQFF
J gene: TRBJ2-1
D gene: TRBD1
V gene: TRBV7-3
clone size: .

CDR3 DNA: TGTGCCAGCTCACCGGTATACAGGGTCGGCACAGATACGCAGTATTTT
CDR3 protein: CASSPVYRVGTDTQYF
J gene: TRBJ2-3
D gene: .
V gene: TRBV18
clone size: .

CDR3 DNA: TGCGCCAGCAGCTTGTCCGCTGGAGGGGTGAACACTGAAGCTTTCTTT
CDR3 protein: CASSLSAGGVNTEAFF
J gene: TRBJ1-1
D gene: .
V gene: TRBV5-1
clone size: .

CDR3 DNA: TGCGCCAGCAGCTTGGATCGGGGGGGCCGGAGTGAGACCCAGTACTTC
CDR3 protein: CASSLDRGGRSETQYF
J gene: TRBJ2-5
D gene: TRBD2
V gene: TRBV5-1
clone size: .

CDR3 DNA: TGTGCCAGCAGTCCCCGGGACAGGGGGCTTTTCTATGGCTACACCTTC
CDR3 protein: CASSPRDRGLFYGYTF
J gene: TRBJ1-2
D gene: TRBD1
V gene: TRBV27
clone size: .

CDR3 DNA: TGTGCCAGCAGTTTAGCGGGGGGTTCCTACAATGAGCAGTTCTTC
CDR3 protein: CASSLAGGSYNEQFF
J gene: TRBJ2-1
D gene: TRBD2
V gene: TRBV28
clone size: few

CDR3 DNA: TGTGCCAGCAGCCAAGAGTTACAGGGGGAGACCCAGTACTTC
CDR3 protein: CASSQELQGETQYF
J gene: TRBJ2-5
D gene: TRBD1
V gene: TRBV4-2
clone size: .

CDR3 DNA: TGTGCCAGCAGCTTTCCCAGGGGATTGTCACCCCTCCACTTT
CDR3 protein: CASSFPRGLSPLHF
J gene: TRBJ1-6
D gene: .
V gene: TRBV7-2
clone size: .

CDR3 DNA: TGTGCCAGCAGTCAGAGGGACAGTCGAGCCGGGGAGCTGTTTTTT
CDR3 protein: CASSQRDSRAGELFF
J gene: TRBJ2-2
D gene: TRBD1
V gene: TRBV28
clone size: once

CDR3 DNA: TGTGCCAGCAGCTTCCGGGACAGGGGGACGTTTCTACACTTC
CDR3 protein: CASSFRDRGTFLHF
J gene: TRBJ1-2
D gene: TRBD1
V gene: TRBV5-4
clone size: .